The text below deals with one TCR beta chain. This clone's antigen is unknown. No base-level quality is on record; no much larger clone is a single base apart. Sample time point, as interpreted from the label and publication: pretreatment peripheral blood. A cohort of about 27 patients with locally advanced or metastatic urothelial carcinoma, treated at Memorial Sloan Kettering on a trial protocol, was included. Peripheral blood mononuclear cells were collected pretreatment and during treatment, with between 1 and 8 total time points obtained per patient. The Qiagen DNeasy Blood extraction kit was used to purify genomic DNA from total PBMCs and from tumor samples. PBMCs were collected pretreatment and during treatment and were isolated and stored as previously described. Synthetic TCR analog templates were spiked into each PCR to estimate absolute template abundance from read counts. The immunoSEQ assay was used to amplify TCRbeta CDR3 regions from genomic DNA with bias-controlled V and J gene primers. Sequencing of rearranged TCRbeta segments was performed at approximately 20X coverage. As for the original processing: Clustering was used to correct sequencing errors, and CDR3s were annotated against IMGT to assign V, D and J genes. Downstream analyses used only productive TCRbeta rearrangements, leaving out any out-of-frame or stop-codon sequences. Clonality was calculated as one minus the Shannon entropy normalized by the log of the number of unique productive sequences. Clones differing between time points or between blood and tumor were identified by Fisher's exact test with Benjamini-Hochberg correction at adjusted p below 0.01. As stored in TCRdb, this immuneACCESS dataset retains in-frame rearrangements with V and J assigned. A fraction of the clones does not appear; measured against another copy, unresolved V genes explain less than half of the discrepancy, and the remainder lacks a known reason. V and J calls and clone size come straight from that table; D and trimming were deduced from the DNA. In this sample the table shows tens of thousands of clones, around 82% of which occur a single time. The biggest ten clones account for 15% to 19% of the sample.

This specimen comes from a study of PD-L1 blockade in urothelial cancer listed by TCRdb under 2017. About the investigation overall: Therapy was started at some point between 2013 and 2015 for all patients, and atezolizumab 1,200 mg was administered intravenously every 3 weeks. Pretreatment tumor samples and matched peripheral blood, collected serially before and after atezolizumab treatment, underwent TCR sequencing. In the same patients who had TCR sequencing, pretreatment tumors also underwent whole exome sequencing and RNA sequencing. Blood samples were analyzed 3 weeks after the start of treatment (second dose) and 6 weeks after the start of treatment. Durable clinical benefit was achieved by nine patients and was not achieved by 20 patients. Blood samples gave a median of around 140,000 T cells and roughly 83,000 unique TCRs, with a median clonality of 0.080. Pretreatment blood TCR-seq was available for about 28 patients, at least one posttreatment blood collection was obtained for roughly 24 patients, and tumor TCR-seq was available for roughly 24 patients. About nine tenths of the roughly 29 patients were identified as males with urothelial cancer of bladder origin, and a prior smoking history was reported by 18 of 29 patients. An ECOG performance status of 0 or 1 was recorded for the patients, and 0 to 3 prior chemotherapy regimens had been received by the patients. Somatic, immune and clinical correlates of response to PD-L1 blockade with atezolizumab in urothelial cancer were the focus of an exploratory multi-omic analysis. Durable clinical benefit meant progression-free survival longer than 6 months, and TCR features were also tested against progression-free and overall survival.

V is cut back by 4 bases and J by 0 bases, with 9 bases in the junction unmatched. Spanning cysteine to phenylalanine, the CDR3 consists of 18 amino acids. Here the CDR3 DNA is all that survives: 54 bases in frame from base 1. Via the germline V gene, CDR1 is MDHEN and CDR2 SYDVKM. What the authors observed across the whole study: Among patients with durable benefit, tumor-associated TCR clones showed greater expansion in peripheral blood 3 weeks after treatment started (n = 22, p = 0.022). Small sample size (n ≈ 27) and many exploratory analyses mean the results are intended to be hypothesis-generating. A pretreatment peripheral blood TCR clonality below the median was linked to improved progression-free and overall survival.

Here the sequenced sample was PBMCs, taken around atezolizumab (anti-PD-L1) treatment. The chain joins TRBV28 to TRBJ2-6; 7 bases in the middle match TRBD1. The origin of this receptor is a man aged 55 to 70 with urothelial cancer. The CDR3 amino acid sequence is: CASSSQGQVISGANVLTF. The DNA is as follows: TGTGCCAGCAGTTCCCAAGGACAGGTTATCTCTGGGGCCAACGTCCTGACTTTC.